What follows are 25 T cell receptor beta chains derived from one specimen sequenced in a study of vaccination and CD4 T cells after COVID-19. These receptors lack a known antigen. The sample's treatment: approximately nine-day PBMC culture with coronavirus spike peptide pools or control peptides (ViraFEST assay). Sequencing of DNA taken from cultured CD4+ T cells relied on the Oncomine TCR Beta short-read assay. MiXCR was run by TCRdb on the PCR reads, yielding one entry per CDR3 protein. The sample yields approximately 17,000 distinct CDR3 sequences, around 56% seen once. Sample: CD4+ T cells from blood, cultured in vitro. These receptors originate from a human donor who had recovered from COVID-19.

The chain joins TRBV24-1 to TRBJ1-5; 10 bases match TRBD1. In germline, CDR1 is KGHDR, CDR2 SFDVKD. The CDR3 consists of 17 residues. Trimming removed 10 bases from V and 2 bases from J; junction bases left unmatched: 13. The CDR3 coding sequence is TGTGCCACTTTCCCCGGGACAGGGGAGGGTGGCAATCAGCCCCAGCATTTT. It codes for CATFPGTGEGGNQPQHF.

V and J are TRBV20-1 and TRBJ2-3; the match to TRBD2 covers 9 bases. This CDR3 has 13 amino acids. Germline lookup yields CDR1 DFQATT and CDR2 SNEGSKA (reference sequence). V was clipped by 7 bases and J by 1 base; unmatched bases: 3. The CDR3 bases are TGCAGTGTCCGACTAGCGGGCACAGATACGCAGTATTTT. Protein sequence: CSVRLAGTDTQYF.

The rearrangement links TRBV19 to TRBJ2-3; a weak D match, TRBD2 (5 bases). The germline V and J ends were trimmed by 2 bases and 6 bases, with 9 bases remaining between them. In germline, CDR1 is LNHDA, CDR2 SQIVND (reference sequence). The CDR3 contains 13 residues. The CDR3 is CASSIRGTDTQYF. The CDR3 coding sequence is TGTGCCAGTAGTATACGGGGAACGGATACGCAGTATTTT. The variable domain in full, with the rest retrieved from reference TRBV19 and TRBJ2-3, is DGGITQSPKYLFRKEGQNVTLSCEQNLNHDAMYWYRQDPGQGLRLIYYSQIVNDFQKGDIAEGYSVSREKKESFPLTVTSAQKNPTAFYLCASSIRGTDTQYFGPGTRLTVL.

The V gene is TRBV28, the J gene TRBJ1-5; TRBD1 matches at 7 bases. Per germline, CDR1 MDHEN and CDR2 SYDVKM. After removal of 6 bases from V and 5 bases from J, the junction contained 7 bases not matched to a gene. The CDR3 totals 14 residues. The CDR3 region has the DNA TGTGCCAGCAGAGCCGGACAGGCTGATCAGCCCCAGCATTTT. This gives the protein CASRAGQADQPQHF.

This chain connects TRBV12-3 or TRBV12-4 to TRBJ1-4; D is unresolved. Trimming cost V 5 bases and J 0 bases, with 10 bases left between them. The CDR3 extends over 15 amino acids. Here the CDR3 DNA reads TGTGCCAGCAGTCTCTGGACGGCAACTAATGAAAAACTGTTTTTT. This gives the protein CASSLWTATNEKLFF.

The rearrangement links TRBV4-1 to TRBJ1-5; D may be TRBD1 (5 bases). Germline V gene lookup returns CDR1 MGHRA and CDR2 YSYEKL. There are 15 residues in the CDR3. Trimming took 3 bases from V and 3 from J, leaving 12 bases between them. CDR3 region: CASSQMGGPNQPQHF. Written as DNA, the CDR3 is TGCGCCAGCAGCCAGATGGGGGGTCCCAATCAGCCCCAGCATTTT.

The chain carries TRBV30 and TRBJ2-5; D not certain. In germline, CDR1 is GTSNPN, CDR2 SVGIG (reference sequence). The CDR3 runs to 11 residues. V lost 2 bases and J 5 bases, leaving 6 bases between the germline ends. CDR3 sequence (DNA): TGTGCCTGGAGTTATTTGGAGACCCAGTACTTC. As protein: CAWSYLETQYF.

The chain is built from TRBV20-1 and TRBJ2-3; TRBD1 agrees at 11 bases. The J segment lost 6 bases and the V segment lost 1 base, leaving 6 bases of the junction unmatched. Germline-derived CDR1 and CDR2 are DFQATT and SNEGSKA (reference sequence). The CDR3 extends over 15 amino acids. CDR3 protein: CSARGPGQGVDTQYF. The CDR3 nucleotides are TGCAGTGCTAGAGGGCCGGGACAGGGGGTTGATACGCAGTATTTT.

This chain links TRBV28 with TRBJ1-2; no definite D call. The V end was cut by 3 bases, the J end by 3 bases, with 5 bases between. The CDR3 is 12 residues long. Germline loops: CDR1 MDHEN, CDR2 SYDVKM. CDR3 sequence (DNA): TGTGCCAGCAGTTTTAGGGACTATGGCTACACCTTC. Its protein product is CASSFRDYGYTF.

The rearrangement joins TRBV6-2 or TRBV6-3 to TRBJ2-3; D tentatively reads TRBD1 or TRBD2 (5 bases each). The CDR3 covers 11 residues. Between the trimmed V and J ends, which lost 2 bases and 12 bases, there was a span of 9 bases. CDR1 and CDR2 (germline): MNHEY, SVGEGT. The CDR3 here is CASSYTGPQYF. The DNA of the CDR3 is TGTGCCAGCAGTTACACGGGACCCCAGTATTTT.

This clonotype was picked up a small number of times. The chain links TRBV24-1 to TRBJ2-3; TRBD1 agrees at 7 bases. V dropped 9 bases and J dropped 9; count of bases not matched to a gene: 14. The CDR3 runs to 14 residues. Looked up from germline, CDR1 is KGHDR and CDR2 is SFDVKD. CDR3 DNA: TGTGCCACCGGATCGACAGGGATACAGATGACGCAGTATTTT. It is translated as CATGSTGIQMTQYF.

This rearrangement joins TRBV20-1 to TRBJ1-1, with TRBD1 matching 7 bases. The CDR3 is 15 amino acids. V was clipped by 6 bases and J by 2 bases; unmatched bases: 12. CDR1 is DFQATT and CDR2 is SNEGSKA in the germline V gene (reference sequence). The CDR3 bases are TGCAGTGCCCAGGACAGGAGAATTCTTAACACTGAAGCTTTCTTT. The encoded protein is CSAQDRRILNTEAFF.

This clonotype has only a few counts. V and J are TRBV7-9 and TRBJ1-1, with D unresolved. This CDR3 region has 11 residues. Germline loops: CDR1 SEHNR, CDR2 FQNEAQ (reference sequence). V was clipped by 7 bases and J by 3 bases, with 6 bases between them. CDR3 DNA: TGTGCCAGCAACCCCTACACTGAAGCTTTCTTT. Residues: CASNPYTEAFF.

This clonotype has only a few counts. This rearrangement joins TRBV7-9 to TRBJ2-3; no reliable D call. The CDR3 is 17 amino acids. The V gene's germline CDR1 is SEHNR and CDR2 FQNEAQ (reference sequence). Trimming took 0 bases from V and 3 from J, leaving 16 bases between them. CDR3 bases: TGTGCCAGCAGCTTAGCGCCTCCTTCGTGGCAAACAGATACGCAGTATTTT. This gives the protein CASSLAPPSWQTDTQYF.

This clonotype occurred a few times. The CDR3 protein is CASSPQGAGAYGYTF. The CDR3 DNA sequence: TGTGCCAGCAGTCCACAGGGGGCTGGGGCCTATGGCTACACCTTC. J is TRBJ1-2 and V is TRBV27, with 9 bases that match TRBD1. Trimming removed 5 bases from V and 4 bases from J; junction bases left unmatched: 8. Germline V gives CDR1 MNHEY, CDR2 SMNVEV (reference sequence). CDR3 length: 15 residues.

The V call is TRBV11-3, the J call TRBJ2-1, with D maybe TRBD2 (5 bases). Trimming stripped 5 bases from V and 7 bases from J, with 12 bases between. The CDR3 consists of 13 residues. Germline CDR1 SGHNT, CDR2 YENEEA. CDR3 in DNA: TGTGCCAGCAGCCTCGGACTGGATAATGAGCAGTTCTTC. This encodes CASSLGLDNEQFF.

The V and J genes are TRBV25-1 and TRBJ2-5; D not resolved. The CDR3 length is 12 residues. V was shortened by 4 bases and J by 4 bases, with 7 bases between the two germline ends. Germline lookup yields CDR1 MGHDK and CDR2 SYGVNS. The CDR3 coding sequence is TGTGCCAGCAGTGTTTTACTAGAGACCCAGTACTTC. It encodes CASSVLLETQYF.

The CDR3 nucleotides are TGTGCCAGCAGTCCCGGGCAAGAGACCCAGTACTTC. Translation: CASSPGQETQYF. The J gene is TRBJ2-5, the V gene TRBV27; no reliable D call. V was shortened by 5 bases and J by 2 bases, with 6 bases between the two germline ends. There are 12 residues in the CDR3. CDR1 and CDR2 (germline): MNHEY, SMNVEV (reference sequence).

This clonotype came up a few times. The chain joins TRBV30 to TRBJ1-5, with no clear D. The CDR3 consists of 14 residues. With 0 bases removed from V and 3 bases from J, the gap between germline ends came to 9 bases. CDR1 and CDR2 from the germline V gene are GTSNPN and SVGIG (reference sequence). The CDR3: CAWSVGATNQPQHF. In nucleotides, the CDR3 is TGTGCCTGGAGTGTGGGCGCCACCAATCAGCCCCAGCATTTT.

The chain joins TRBV28 to TRBJ2-2, with D unresolved. Trimming shortened V by 11 bases and J by 0 bases, and 13 bases separated the two germline ends. CDR3 size: 14 residues. In germline, CDR1 is MDHEN, CDR2 SYDVKM. Here the CDR3 DNA reads TGTGCCGGGTTCAGGCCCCCGAACACCGGGGAGCTGTTTTTT. Translating it yields CAGFRPPNTGELFF.

The rearrangement joins TRBV19 to TRBJ2-1; D possibly matches TRBD1 or TRBD2 (6 bases each). Germline V gives CDR1 LNHDA, CDR2 SQIVND (reference sequence). The CDR3 runs 15 residues. Trimming left V 6 bases short and J 4 bases short, with 16 bases between. CDR3 in amino acids: CASSPTGTLYNEQFF. The CDR3 DNA reads TGTGCCAGTAGCCCTACAGGGACTCTATACAATGAGCAGTTCTTC.

The chain uses TRBV12-3 or TRBV12-4 and TRBJ2-6, with D unresolved. CDR3 length: 16 residues. Trimming pared 5 bases from V and 0 bases from J, leaving 11 bases between. This CDR3 reads CASSILQSSGANVLTF. CDR3 coding DNA: TGTGCCAGCAGTATACTGCAGAGCTCTGGGGCCAACGTCCTGACTTTC.

The rearrangement uses TRBV6-1 and TRBJ2-1; D is unclear. CDR3 size: 12 residues. V was cut by 5 bases and J by 16 bases, with 18 bases left in between. CDR1 is MNHNS and CDR2 is SASEGT in the germline V gene. The CDR3 DNA follows: TGTGCCAGCAGTCCCGGAGACTCGAGAGGATTCTTC. It specifies CASSPGDSRGFF.

The chain uses TRBV24-1 and TRBJ2-6, with D possibly matching TRBD1 (6 bases). The V gene's germline CDR1 is KGHDR and CDR2 SFDVKD. The CDR3 is 17 amino acids. Trimming took off 3 bases at V and 3 bases at J, with 14 bases between the two ends. CDR3 DNA: TGTGCCACCAGTGATATCCAGGGGCAGGGTGGGGCCAACGTCCTGACTTTC. It encodes CATSDIQGQGGANVLTF.

There are a few counts of this clonotype. The chain uses TRBV6-2 or TRBV6-3 and TRBJ2-7, with 12 bases lining up with TRBD1. The CDR3 is 15 amino acids. Germline CDR1 is MNHEY and CDR2 is SVGEGT. The V segment lost 5 bases and the J segment 5 bases; nucleotides outside the gene matches: 7. The CDR3 here is CASSIPGQGADEQYF. CDR3 coding DNA: TGTGCCAGCAGTATTCCGGGACAGGGGGCTGACGAGCAGTACTTC.